These 9 T cell receptor beta chains were all obtained from the same sample, sequenced in a study of cytomegalovirus exposure and HLA in healthy donors. Both 60 Vbeta primers and 13 Jbeta primers went into the PCR. The data were produced by immunoSEQ multiplex PCR, yet TCRdb's version contains in-frame clones alone and is incomplete. The sample has 150,000 to 200,000 clones; roughly 80% are singletons. The sequencing input was PBMCs. The receptors were sampled from a male donor in good health and CMV-seronegative.

The V and J genes are TRBV7-6 and TRBJ2-3, with a tentative D call TRBD1 (5 bases). The CDR3 runs to 15 residues. Germline loops: CDR1 SGHVS, CDR2 FNYEAQ. V gave up 2 bases and J gave up 2 bases, with 11 bases separating them. The CDR3 DNA is TGTGCCAGCAGCTTATTAGACAGCTCCACAGATACGCAGTATTTT. This encodes CASSLLDSSTDTQYF.

The chain is built from TRBV19 and TRBJ1-4; 9 positions match TRBD1. The germline gives CDR1 LNHDA, CDR2 SQIVND (reference sequence). The CDR3 spans 13 residues. With V trimmed by 8 bases and J by 8 bases, 6 bases remained unmatched. Here the CDR3 DNA reads TGTGCCAGTGGGGACAGGGCGCAAGAAAAACTGTTTTTT. It specifies CASGDRAQEKLFF. Full variable domain (outside the CDR3, taken from reference TRBV19 and TRBJ1-4): DGGITQSPKYLFRKEGQNVTLSCEQNLNHDAMYWYRQDPGQGLRLIYYSQIVNDFQKGDIAEGYSVSREKKESFPLTVTSAQKNPTAFYLCASGDRAQEKLFFGSGTQLSVL.

The J gene is TRBJ2-1, the V gene TRBV9, with 10 bases aligning to TRBD1. The CDR3 sequence is 15 residues long. Per the germline V gene, CDR1 is SGDLS and CDR2 is YYNGEE. V was clipped by 3 bases and J by 4 bases; unmatched bases: 4. The CDR3 nucleotides read TGTGCCAGCAGCGCCGGGACAGGGGCGTACAATGAGCAGTTCTTC. This codes for CASSAGTGAYNEQFF.

The chain is built from TRBV6-6 and TRBJ1-5; 7 nucleotides match TRBD1. V gave up 0 bases and J gave up 0 bases; unmatched junction bases: 2. This CDR3 has 16 amino acids. The germline CDR1 and CDR2 sequences are MNHNY and SVGAGI (reference sequence). CDR3 in amino acids: CASSYSQGYSNQPQHF. The DNA of the CDR3 is TGTGCCAGCAGTTACTCACAGGGGTATAGCAATCAGCCCCAGCATTTT.

The chain joins TRBV4-1 to TRBJ2-7; TRBD2 matches 10 bases. The CDR3 consists of 15 residues. The V segment lost 2 bases and the J segment 5 bases; nucleotides outside the gene matches: 6. Germline-derived CDR1 and CDR2 are MGHRA and YSYEKL. The CDR3 nucleotides read TGCGCCAGCAGCCAACCTAGCGGGAGATTCAACGAGCAGTACTTC. Protein sequence: CASSQPSGRFNEQYF.

The V gene is TRBV27, the J gene TRBJ1-1, with D unclear. The CDR3 sequence is 13 residues long. V gave up 10 bases and J gave up 0 bases, with 12 bases separating them. From germline, CDR1 is MNHEY and CDR2 SMNVEV (reference sequence). Written as DNA, the CDR3 is TGTGCCACCGTTGCGCCTTTGAACACTGAAGCTTTCTTT. It yields the protein CATVAPLNTEAFF.

The V gene is TRBV5-6, the J gene TRBJ2-2; a weak D match, TRBD2 (5 bases). The CDR3 spans 14 residues. Between the trimmed V and J ends, which lost 6 bases and 4 bases, there was a span of 13 bases. Germline V gives CDR1 SGHDT, CDR2 YYEEEE. The chain's CDR3 is CASTGVAPTGELFF. In DNA, the CDR3 is TGTGCCAGCACCGGGGTAGCTCCCACCGGGGAGCTGTTTTTT.

The chain joins TRBV18 to TRBJ1-1; D is unresolved. The germline V gene has CDR1 KGHSH and CDR2 LQKENI. There are 15 residues in the CDR3. V was trimmed by 1 base and J by 2 bases, leaving 11 bases between them. This CDR3 reads CASSPQGGLNTEAFF. DNA of the CDR3: TGTGCCAGCTCACCACAGGGAGGGCTAAACACTGAAGCTTTCTTT.

The V call is TRBV18, the J call TRBJ2-5; 10 bases fit TRBD1. This CDR3 is built from 15 residues. Germline V gene lookup returns CDR1 KGHSH and CDR2 LQKENI. Germline trimming cut 1 base from V and 6 bases from J; bases unmatched to any gene: 5. As DNA, the CDR3 is TGTGCCAGCTCACCACAGGGACAGGGGAGAAAGACCCAGTACTTC. Translating it yields CASSPQGQGRKTQYF.